This TCR beta chain derives from a study of beta chain features in type 1 diabetes. V dropped 5 bases and J dropped 5; count of bases not matched to a gene: 11. This CDR3 contains 15 residues. Germline lookup yields CDR1 SGHTA and CDR2 FQGNSA. Reverse transcription of all isolated RNA meant that expressed TCRB transcripts were sequenced. The data were produced by immunoSEQ multiplex PCR, yet TCRdb's version contains in-frame clones alone and is incomplete. The sample carries over 300,000 clones, 7% to 9% recorded once. The chain couples TRBV7-2 to TRBJ1-1; 7 bases match TRBD1. The receptor comes from a woman under 30 in good health. The sample was central memory CD4+ T cells from blood. CDR3 protein: CASSGNAGGRTEAFF. The CDR3 DNA is TGTGCCAGCAGCGGTAATGCAGGGGGTCGGACTGAAGCTTTCTTT.